The next 2 T cell receptor beta chains were all read from a single sample in a study of T cells after yellow fever vaccination. One entry per CDR3 protein results from TCRdb running MiXCR on the 5' RACE reads. Here the sample spans approximately 610,000 distinct CDR3 sequences, around a sixth being singletons. The sequences come from PBMCs, collected about 5 days after the first yellow fever vaccination. The receptors shown here come from a man aged 18 to 35 who received the YFV17D yellow fever vaccine.

This chain connects TRBV5-5 to TRBJ2-2; D is ambiguous. Germline CDR1 reads SGHKS; CDR2 reads YYEKEE (reference sequence). The CDR3 length is 14 residues. The germline V and J ends were trimmed by 0 bases and 6 bases, with 9 bases remaining between them. The CDR3 region has the DNA TGTGCCAGCAGCTTGGGGACCGCATCCGGGGAGCTGTTTTTT. Translated: CASSLGTASGELFF.

This clonotype turned up a few times. The J gene is TRBJ2-2, the V gene TRBV12-3 or TRBV12-4, with D perhaps assigned TRBD1 or TRBD2 (6 bases each). The CDR3 loop spans 15 amino acids. Trimming removed 7 bases at V and 1 base at J, with 13 bases between. The CDR3 region is CASNEGGWNTGELFF. CDR3 nucleotides: TGTGCCAGCAATGAGGGGGGCTGGAACACCGGGGAGCTGTTTTTT.